What follows are 2 T cell receptor beta chains derived from one specimen sequenced in a study of memory CD4+ T cells and cytomegalovirus serostatus. Single viable CD3+CD4+CD8-CD45RO+ cells were sorted as the memory CD4+ T cells. Assay used: immunoSEQ multiplex PCR; TCRdb lists only in-frame clones, some missing. The repertoire holds 55,000 to 60,000 clones, with roughly 77% as singletons. Sample: memory CD4+ T cells from blood. The receptors here all came from an adult in good health and CMV-seronegative.

The CDR3 DNA is TGTGCCTGGAGTGTATTATCACAGAAGAAAGAAGCTTTCTTT. It translates to CAWSVLSQKKEAFF. The rearrangement links TRBV30 to TRBJ1-1; no definite D call. There are 14 residues in the CDR3. The V end was cut by 0 bases, the J end by 8 bases, with 16 bases between. Germline CDR1 and CDR2: GTSNPN and SVGIG (reference sequence).

The chain employs TRBV10-2 and TRBJ2-5, with D maybe TRBD2 (5 bases). Trimming removed 10 bases from V and 4 bases from J, with 16 bases in between. Germline CDR1 is WSHSY and CDR2 is SAAADI. The CDR3 spans 13 residues. CDR3: CATRRGVGETQYF. CDR3 nucleotide sequence: TGCGCCACCAGACGGGGAGTGGGAGAGACCCAGTACTTC.